This passage covers 4 T cell receptor beta chains from one sample sequenced in a study of molecular identifiers for immune sequencing clone quantification. Using its own MiXCR run on the PCR reads, TCRdb lists one record per CDR3 protein. The sample holds approximately 680,000 distinct CDR3 sequences; 25% are singletons and the top ten take 0.7% to 0.95%. The sequenced sample was naive CD8+ T cells from blood, with Jurkat cell RNA spiked in. Subset reported: FACS-sorted CD8+CD4-CCR7+CD45RA+ naive T cells. All receptors come from a human donor in good health. Some libraries in this study had Jurkat cell RNA spiked in.

Many counts were recorded for this clonotype. The CDR3 DNA sequence: TGTGCCAGCAGTTCACCGGGGACCTTGAGCACAGATACGCAGTATTTT. This translates into CASSSPGTLSTDTQYF. The chain is built from TRBV6-6 and TRBJ2-3; the D gene could be TRBD1 or TRBD2 (5 bases each). V gave up 4 bases and J gave up 0 bases, with 14 bases separating them. The germline V gene has CDR1 MNHNY and CDR2 SVGAGI (reference sequence). The CDR3 length is 16 residues.

This chain links TRBV4-3 with TRBJ1-1; perhaps TRBD1 as D (5 bases). This CDR3 comprises 15 residues. V shed 0 bases and J shed 0 bases, with 8 bases lying between them. Germline lookup yields CDR1 LGHNA and CDR2 YSLEER. The CDR3 here is CASSQDQGVNTEAFF. CDR3 DNA: TGCGCCAGCAGCCAAGATCAAGGGGTGAACACTGAAGCTTTCTTT.

This clonotype was seen at least ten times. The chain links TRBV28 to TRBJ2-7, with 11 positions matching TRBD1. Germline V gives CDR1 MDHEN, CDR2 SYDVKM. CDR3 length: 13 amino acids. V lost 5 bases to trimming and J lost 7 bases; unmatched junction nucleotides: 4. The CDR3 nucleotides read TGTGCCAGCAGTGGACAGGGGGCAGGGGAGCAGTACTTC. This codes for CASSGQGAGEQYF. The full variable domain, rest sourced from reference TRBV28 and TRBJ2-7, is DVKVTQSSRYLVKRTGEKVFLECVQDMDHENMFWYRQDPGLGLRLIYFSYDVKMKEKGDIPEGYSVSREKKERFSLILESASTNQTSMYLCASSGQGAGEQYFGPGTRLTVT.

V is TRBV20-1 and J is TRBJ2-7; D possibly uses TRBD1 or TRBD2 (5 bases each). The CDR3 has 16 residues. Germline-derived CDR1 and CDR2 are DFQATT and SNEGSKA (reference sequence). The V gene lost 0 bases and the J gene lost 7 bases, with 22 bases spanning the gap. Here the CDR3 DNA reads TGCAGTGCTAGAGATTACCCGGGACCAGTCGGGGCGGAGCAGTACTTC. This codes for CSARDYPGPVGAEQYF.